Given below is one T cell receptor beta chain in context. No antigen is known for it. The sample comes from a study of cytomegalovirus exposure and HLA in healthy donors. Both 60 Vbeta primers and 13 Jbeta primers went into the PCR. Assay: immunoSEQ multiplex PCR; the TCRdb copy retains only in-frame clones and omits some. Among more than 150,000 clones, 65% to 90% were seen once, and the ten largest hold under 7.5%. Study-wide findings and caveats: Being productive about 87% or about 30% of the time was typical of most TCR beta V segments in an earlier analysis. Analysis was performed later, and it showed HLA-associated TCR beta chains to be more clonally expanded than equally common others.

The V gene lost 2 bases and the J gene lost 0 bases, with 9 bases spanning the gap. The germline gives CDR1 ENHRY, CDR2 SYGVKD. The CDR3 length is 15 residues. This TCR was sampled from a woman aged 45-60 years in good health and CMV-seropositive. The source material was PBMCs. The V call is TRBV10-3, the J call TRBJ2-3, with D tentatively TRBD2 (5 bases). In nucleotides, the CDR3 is TGTGCCATCAGTGAGACGGAGCGGAGCACAGATACGCAGTATTTT. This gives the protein CAISETERSTDTQYF.